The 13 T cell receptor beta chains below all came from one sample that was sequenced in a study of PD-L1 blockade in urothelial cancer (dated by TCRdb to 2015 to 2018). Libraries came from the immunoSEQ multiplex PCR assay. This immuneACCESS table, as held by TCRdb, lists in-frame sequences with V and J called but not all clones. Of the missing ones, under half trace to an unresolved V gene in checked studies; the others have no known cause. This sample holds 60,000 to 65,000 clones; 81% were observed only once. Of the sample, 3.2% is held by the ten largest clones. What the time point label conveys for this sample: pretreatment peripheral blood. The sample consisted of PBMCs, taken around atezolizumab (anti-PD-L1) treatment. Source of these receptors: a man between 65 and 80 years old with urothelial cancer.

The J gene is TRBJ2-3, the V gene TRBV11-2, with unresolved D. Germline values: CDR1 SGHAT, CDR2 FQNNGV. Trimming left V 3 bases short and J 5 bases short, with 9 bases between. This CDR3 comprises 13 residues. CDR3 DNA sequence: TGTGCCAGCAGCTTTGTAAACGGAGATACGCAGTATTTT. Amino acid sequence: CASSFVNGDTQYF.

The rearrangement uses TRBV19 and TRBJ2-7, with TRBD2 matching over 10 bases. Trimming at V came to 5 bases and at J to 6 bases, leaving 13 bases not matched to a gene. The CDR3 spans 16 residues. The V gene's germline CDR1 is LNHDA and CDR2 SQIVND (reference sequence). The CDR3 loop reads CASSRRPASGRPEQYF. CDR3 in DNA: TGTGCCAGTAGTCGTCGGCCCGCTAGCGGGAGACCCGAGCAGTACTTC.

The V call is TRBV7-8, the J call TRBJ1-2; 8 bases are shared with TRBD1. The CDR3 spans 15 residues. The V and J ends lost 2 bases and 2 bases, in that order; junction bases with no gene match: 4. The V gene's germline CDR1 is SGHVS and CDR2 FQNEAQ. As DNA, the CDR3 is TGTGCCAGCAGCTTAATGACAGGGGCGAACTATGGCTACACCTTC. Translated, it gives CASSLMTGANYGYTF.

Here the CDR3 reads CASSAGTSGRSEQYF. Written as DNA, the CDR3 is TGCGCCAGCAGCGCCGGGACTAGCGGGAGAAGCGAGCAGTACTTC. The V and J genes are TRBV5-1 and TRBJ2-7, with 14 nucleotides matching TRBD2. The trim removed 4 bases at V and 6 bases at J, leaving 6 bases unmatched. This CDR3 spans 15 amino acids. Germline CDR1 SGHRS, CDR2 YFSETQ.

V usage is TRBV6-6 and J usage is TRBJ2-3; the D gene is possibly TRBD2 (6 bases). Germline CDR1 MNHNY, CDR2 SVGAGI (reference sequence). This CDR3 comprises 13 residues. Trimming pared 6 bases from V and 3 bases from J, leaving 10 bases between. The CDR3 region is CASSPGRTDTQYF. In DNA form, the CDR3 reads TGTGCCAGCAGCCCAGGGAGGACAGATACGCAGTATTTT.

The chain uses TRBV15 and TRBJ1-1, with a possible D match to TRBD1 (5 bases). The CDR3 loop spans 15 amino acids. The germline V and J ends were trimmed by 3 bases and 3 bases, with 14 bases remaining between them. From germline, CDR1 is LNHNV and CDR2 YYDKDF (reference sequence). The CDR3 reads CATSRDIESDTEAFF. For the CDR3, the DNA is TGTGCCACCAGCAGGGACATCGAAAGTGACACTGAAGCTTTCTTT.

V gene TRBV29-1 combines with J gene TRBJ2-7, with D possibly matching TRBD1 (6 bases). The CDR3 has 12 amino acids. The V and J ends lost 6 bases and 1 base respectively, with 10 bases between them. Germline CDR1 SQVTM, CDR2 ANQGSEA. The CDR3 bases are TGCAGCGTGGTGACAGGTTCCTACGAGCAGTACTTC. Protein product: CSVVTGSYEQYF.

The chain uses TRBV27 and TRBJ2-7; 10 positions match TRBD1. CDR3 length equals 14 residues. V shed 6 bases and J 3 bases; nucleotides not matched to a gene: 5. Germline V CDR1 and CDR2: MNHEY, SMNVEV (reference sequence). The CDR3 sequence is CASRAWDRGYEQYF. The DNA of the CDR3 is TGTGCCAGCAGGGCTTGGGACAGGGGCTACGAGCAGTACTTC.

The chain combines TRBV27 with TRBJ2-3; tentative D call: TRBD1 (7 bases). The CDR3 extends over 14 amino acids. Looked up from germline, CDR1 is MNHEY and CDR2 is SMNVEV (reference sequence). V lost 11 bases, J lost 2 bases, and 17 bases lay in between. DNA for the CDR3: TGTGCCGGGGGGACAGAAGATTCCACAGATACGCAGTATTTT. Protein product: CAGGTEDSTDTQYF.

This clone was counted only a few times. Here the CDR3 reads CAWRPGGMRDTEAFF. The CDR3 coding sequence is TGTGCCTGGAGGCCAGGGGGGATGAGAGACACTGAAGCTTTCTTT. V usage is TRBV30 and J usage is TRBJ1-1; 7 nucleotides line up with TRBD1. This CDR3 spans 15 amino acids. Losses at the gene ends were 3 bases for V and 3 bases for J; bases not matched to a gene: 10. CDR1 and CDR2 (germline): GTSNPN, SVGIG (reference sequence). The full variable domain, its missing parts supplied by reference TRBV30 and TRBJ1-1, is SQTIHQWPATLVQPVGSPLSLECTVEGTSNPNLYWYRQAAGRGLQLLFYSVGIGQISSEVPQNLSASRPQDRQFILSSKKLLLSDSGFYLCAWRPGGMRDTEAFFGQGTRLTVV.

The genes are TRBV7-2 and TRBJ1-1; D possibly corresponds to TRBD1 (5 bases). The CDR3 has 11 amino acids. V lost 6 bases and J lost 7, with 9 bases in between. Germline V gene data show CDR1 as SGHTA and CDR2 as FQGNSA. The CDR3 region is CASRRGDEAFF. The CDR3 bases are TGTGCCAGCAGACGGGGGGATGAAGCTTTCTTT.

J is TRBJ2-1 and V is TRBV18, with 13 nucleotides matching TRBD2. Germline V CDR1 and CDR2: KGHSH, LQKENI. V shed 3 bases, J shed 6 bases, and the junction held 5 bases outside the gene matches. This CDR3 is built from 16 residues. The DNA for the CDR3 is TGTGCCAGCTCACCTCTCGGACTAGCGGGAGTCAATGAGCAGTTCTTC. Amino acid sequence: CASSPLGLAGVNEQFF.

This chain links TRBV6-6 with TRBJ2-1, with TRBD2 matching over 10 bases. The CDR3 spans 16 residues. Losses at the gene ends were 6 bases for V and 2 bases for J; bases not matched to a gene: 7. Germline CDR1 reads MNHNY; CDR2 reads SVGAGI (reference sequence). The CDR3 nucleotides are TGTGCCAGCAGCCCGACACTAGCGGGACCCTACAATGAGCAGTTCTTC. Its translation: CASSPTLAGPYNEQFF.